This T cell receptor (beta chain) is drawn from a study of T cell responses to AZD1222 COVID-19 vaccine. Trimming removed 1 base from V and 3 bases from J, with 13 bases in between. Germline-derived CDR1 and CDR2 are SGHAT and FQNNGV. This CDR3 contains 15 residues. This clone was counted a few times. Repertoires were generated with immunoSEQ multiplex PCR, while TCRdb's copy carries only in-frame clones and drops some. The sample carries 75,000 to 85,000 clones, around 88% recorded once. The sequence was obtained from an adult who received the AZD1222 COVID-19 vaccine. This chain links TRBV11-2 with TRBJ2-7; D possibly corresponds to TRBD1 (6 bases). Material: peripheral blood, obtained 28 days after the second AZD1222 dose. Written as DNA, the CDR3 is TGTGCCAGCAGCTTAGCGCCCGGACAGTTCTACGAGCAGTACTTC. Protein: CASSLAPGQFYEQYF.